The present entry profiles one T cell receptor beta chain with its context. Its antigen is currently unknown. This sample stems from a study of a mutant IDH1 vaccine in newly diagnosed glioma. Study as a whole: Pretreatment consisted of radiotherapy, temozolomide, or both, with most receiving both.

Time point meaning: week 47, end of study. Vaccine doses each comprised 300 ug of mutant IDH1 20-mer peptide, with topical imiquimod. Donors' newly diagnosed IDH1-mutant WHO grade 3 or 4 astrocytomas lacked nuclear ATRX. CDR3 length equals 14 residues. From germline, CDR1 is LNHNV and CDR2 YYDKDF (reference sequence). The V segment lost 6 bases and the J segment 5 bases; nucleotides outside the gene matches: 6. The protocol was immunoSEQ multiplex PCR, while the TCRdb copy is restricted to in-frame clones and leaves out a portion. Found here are over 45,000 clones, less than 80% of them singletons; the top ten hold around 5%.

This TCR came from a man aged 45 to 65 with glioma. The sample in question was PBMCs, obtained from a glioma patient whose treatment included an IDH1 peptide vaccine. This chain links TRBV15 with TRBJ2-2; 7 bases fit TRBD1. CDR3 loop: CATRPDRATGELFF. The DNA of the CDR3 is TGTGCCACCAGACCCGACAGGGCGACCGGGGAGCTGTTTTTT.